Following are 14 T cell receptor beta chains from one sample sequenced in a study of regulatory T cells. The PCR used 52 TRBV and 13 TRBJ primers. Generated by immunoSEQ multiplex PCR, the TCRdb table keeps only in-frame clones and is missing some. The data show 20,000 to 25,000 clones, roughly 93% seen once. The sample comprised CD8+ T cells sorted from blood. These receptors came from a child between 2 and 9 years old with CD3G deficiency.

V gene TRBV6-5 combines with J gene TRBJ1-2; no reliable D call. The CDR3 covers 11 residues. The V gene's germline CDR1 is MNHEY and CDR2 SVGAGI. V dropped 6 bases and J dropped 6 bases, with 8 bases sitting between them. CDR3 sequence: CASSAGDGYTF. The CDR3 DNA reads as TGTGCCAGCAGCGCCGGAGATGGCTACACCTTC.

The genes are TRBV27 and TRBJ2-7; D possibly corresponds to TRBD2 (5 bases). Germline CDR1 is MNHEY and CDR2 is SMNVEV (reference sequence). CDR3 size: 13 residues. V gave up 6 bases and J gave up 7 bases, with 16 bases separating them. CDR3 region: CASSPSWGAEQYF. The CDR3 DNA follows: TGTGCCAGCAGCCCTTCTTGGGGAGCGGAGCAGTACTTC.

The chain couples TRBV6-1 to TRBJ2-7; 8 positions match TRBD2. The CDR3 contains 13 residues. Germline V gene lookup returns CDR1 MNHNS and CDR2 SASEGT. V shed 4 bases, J shed 6 bases, and the junction held 5 bases outside the gene matches. The CDR3 spells CASSVSGASEQYF. The CDR3 coding sequence is TGTGCCAGCAGTGTTAGCGGGGCCTCCGAGCAGTACTTC.

CDR3 region: CASSLGYNEQFF. The CDR3 DNA reads TGTGCCAGCAGCTTAGGCTACAATGAGCAGTTCTTC. V usage is TRBV11-2 and J usage is TRBJ2-1; D gene ambiguous. The CDR3 is 12 residues long. The ends were cut back, 1 base at V and 3 bases at J, with 1 base in the middle. Germline V CDR1 and CDR2: SGHAT, FQNNGV.

V gene TRBV28 combines with J gene TRBJ2-3, with TRBD2 matching over 7 bases. CDR1 and CDR2 (germline): MDHEN, SYDVKM. This CDR3 has 14 amino acids. The J segment lost 3 bases and the V segment lost 2 bases, leaving 2 bases of the junction unmatched. This CDR3 is CASSLRRETDTQYF. The CDR3 nucleotides read TGTGCCAGCAGTTTACGGCGGGAGACAGATACGCAGTATTTT. The full variable domain, its missing parts supplied by reference TRBV28 and TRBJ2-3, is DVKVTQSSRYLVKRTGEKVFLECVQDMDHENMFWYRQDPGLGLRLIYFSYDVKMKEKGDIPEGYSVSREKKERFSLILESASTNQTSMYLCASSLRRETDTQYFGPGTRLTVL.

The chain links TRBV28 to TRBJ1-1; 8 bases line up with TRBD1. Trimming took 4 bases from V and 0 from J; bases not matched to a gene: 4. Germline loops: CDR1 MDHEN, CDR2 SYDVKM. The CDR3 length is 15 residues. This CDR3 is CASSYRGALNTEAFF. CDR3 bases: TGTGCCAGCAGTTACAGGGGGGCGTTGAACACTGAAGCTTTCTTT.

The chain carries TRBV19 and TRBJ2-3; D is uncertain. From germline, CDR1 is LNHDA and CDR2 SQIVND (reference sequence). With 5 bases removed from V and 5 bases from J, the gap between germline ends came to 11 bases. The CDR3 loop spans 13 amino acids. The DNA for the CDR3 is TGTGCCAGTAGTCGCGTCCCGGGAGATACGCAGTATTTT. Translated: CASSRVPGDTQYF.

The chain combines TRBV6-6 with TRBJ1-4, with D possibly matching TRBD1 (5 bases). This CDR3 has 14 amino acids. Germline values: CDR1 MNHNY, CDR2 SVGAGI (reference sequence). Trimming took 9 bases from V and 3 from J, leaving 14 bases between them. DNA for the CDR3: TGTGCCAGTTGCTCCGGGACGGCTAATGAAAAACTGTTTTTT. Translating gives CASCSGTANEKLFF.

The V gene is TRBV28, the J gene TRBJ2-1; the D gene is possibly TRBD2 (6 bases). Germline assignment: CDR1 MDHEN and CDR2 SYDVKM. The CDR3 extends over 17 amino acids. The ends were cut back, 5 bases at V and 4 bases at J, with 21 bases in the middle. The CDR3 is CASSTALAGSLYNEQFF. Here the CDR3 DNA reads TGTGCCAGCAGTACCGCCTTGGCGGGGTCCCTTTACAATGAGCAGTTCTTC. Based on the CDR3 plus reference TRBV28 and TRBJ2-1, the full variable domain is DVKVTQSSRYLVKRTGEKVFLECVQDMDHENMFWYRQDPGLGLRLIYFSYDVKMKEKGDIPEGYSVSREKKERFSLILESASTNQTSMYLCASSTALAGSLYNEQFFGPGTRLTVL.

V and J are TRBV28 and TRBJ2-3, with a tentative D call TRBD2 (6 bases). Trimming removed 6 bases from V and 1 base from J, with 14 bases in between. In germline, CDR1 is MDHEN, CDR2 SYDVKM. This CDR3 contains 15 residues. The CDR3 loop is CASSLMGEGTDTQYF. CDR3 DNA: TGTGCCAGCAGCCTAATGGGGGAGGGCACAGATACGCAGTATTTT.

The V gene is TRBV28, the J gene TRBJ2-7; D uncertain. The CDR3 covers 12 residues. Germline CDR1 is MDHEN and CDR2 is SYDVKM. V lost 3 bases and J 5 bases, leaving 8 bases between the germline ends. CDR3: CASSLHADEQYF. The CDR3, as DNA: TGTGCCAGCAGTTTGCACGCCGACGAGCAGTACTTC.

The chain is built from TRBV28 and TRBJ1-1, with D perhaps matching TRBD1 (5 bases). Trimming took 3 bases from V and 3 from J, leaving 14 bases between them. The germline V gene encodes CDR1 MDHEN and CDR2 SYDVKM. This CDR3 contains 15 residues. CDR3 DNA sequence: TGTGCCAGCAGTTTTAATCAGGGTCTGGACACTGAAGCTTTCTTT. Translated: CASSFNQGLDTEAFF.

The chain employs TRBV7-9 and TRBJ2-3; tentative D call: TRBD2 (6 bases). This CDR3 is 12 amino acids long. The germline V gene has CDR1 SEHNR and CDR2 FQNEAQ (reference sequence). Trimming took 5 bases from V and 5 from J, leaving 8 bases between them. CDR3 DNA: TGTGCCAGCAGCCGCGGGGTAGATACGCAGTATTTT. Amino acids: CASSRGVDTQYF.

The V call is TRBV6-1, the J call TRBJ2-7, with D unresolved. Trimming cost V 6 bases and J 7 bases, with 10 bases left between them. This CDR3 comprises 11 residues. Germline V gene sequence: CDR1 MNHNS, CDR2 SASEGT. The CDR3 region has the DNA TGTGCCAGCAGGGATCGATGGGAGCAGTACTTC. Protein: CASRDRWEQYF.